The 15 T cell receptor beta chains below come from one sample, sequenced in a study of T cells after yellow fever vaccination. TCRdb recomputed calls from the 5' RACE reads with MiXCR, one row per CDR3 protein. The sample lists about 300,000 distinct CDR3 sequences; 7.5% to 9.5% were seen once. This specimen consisted of CD4+ T cells sorted from PBMCs, obtained 5 days after the yellow fever booster vaccination. These receptor sequences come from a man in his late teens or twenties who received the YFV17D yellow fever vaccine.

The chain combines TRBV20-1 with TRBJ2-5; 8 positions match TRBD1. CDR3 length: 14 residues. Per germline, CDR1 DFQATT and CDR2 SNEGSKA (reference sequence). Unmatched junction bases numbered 8, after V lost 3 bases and J lost 5 bases. The CDR3 reads CSASWQGAIETQYF. CDR3 sequence (DNA): TGCAGTGCTAGTTGGCAGGGGGCGATTGAGACCCAGTACTTC.

The chain uses TRBV7-3 and TRBJ2-1, with 9 positions matching TRBD2. From germline, CDR1 is SGHTA and CDR2 FQGTGA. The CDR3 loop spans 13 amino acids. The V and J ends lost 3 bases and 13 bases, in that order; junction bases with no gene match: 7. DNA for the CDR3: TGTGCCAGCAGCTTGGATAGCGGGGGTACCCAGTTCTTC. This encodes CASSLDSGGTQFF. Full variable domain (remainder filled in from reference TRBV7-3 and TRBJ2-1): GAGVSQTPSNKVTEKGKYVELRCDPISGHTALYWYRQSLGQGPEFLIYFQGTGAADDSGLPNDRFFAVRPEGSVSTLKIQRTERGDSAVYLCASSLDSGGTQFFGPGTRLTVL.

This clonotype showed up just a few times. V is TRBV18 and J is TRBJ1-1, with D possibly being TRBD1 (5 bases). CDR3 length: 15 residues. From germline, CDR1 is KGHSH and CDR2 LQKENI. V shed 5 bases and J shed 2 bases, with 15 bases lying between them. In DNA form, the CDR3 reads TGTGCCAGCTCAACTGCCGGGACGGCCAACACTGAAGCTTTCTTT. Protein: CASSTAGTANTEAFF. Combining the CDR3 with reference TRBV18 and TRBJ1-1 gives the whole variable domain NAGVMQNPRHLVRRRGQEARLRCSPMKGHSHVYWYRQLPEEGLKFMVYLQKENIIDESGMPKERFSAEFPKEGPSILRIQQVVRGDSAAYFCASSTAGTANTEAFFGQGTRLTVV.

This chain joins TRBV5-4 and TRBJ2-3, with no clear D. CDR1 is SGHNT and CDR2 is YYREEE in the germline V gene (reference sequence). The CDR3 has 13 residues. V was trimmed by 4 bases and J by 2 bases, leaving 8 bases between them. The CDR3 DNA follows: TGTGCCAGCAGCGCCTTGACCACAGATACGCAGTATTTT. It is translated as CASSALTTDTQYF. Looking up the rest from reference TRBV5-4 and TRBJ2-3 gives the full variable domain: ETGVTQSPTHLIKTRGQQVTLRCSSQSGHNTVSWYQQALGQGPQFIFQYYREEENGRGNFPPRFSGLQFPNYSSELNVNALELDDSALYLCASSALTTDTQYFGPGTRLTVL.

This chain uses TRBV11-2 with TRBJ2-3; a weak D match, TRBD2 (5 bases). CDR1 SGHAT and CDR2 FQNNGV come from the germline V gene. The CDR3 contains 16 residues. Trimming left V 4 bases short and J 2 bases short, with 16 bases between. The DNA for the CDR3 is TGTGCCAGCAGCTCGGCCCGTAGCGTTGACACAGATACGCAGTATTTT. Protein sequence: CASSSARSVDTDTQYF.

V usage is TRBV10-3 and J usage is TRBJ2-3, with a tentative D call TRBD1 (6 bases). Between the trimmed V and J ends, which lost 7 bases and 3 bases, there was a span of 20 bases. Per the germline V gene, CDR1 is ENHRY and CDR2 is SYGVKD. CDR3 length: 16 residues. CDR3 in DNA: TGTGCCATCACCGTAGGCGCAGGACAGTCAACAGATACGCAGTATTTT. Translating gives CAITVGAGQSTDTQYF.

This clonotype was seen repeatedly, ten times or more. The chain couples TRBV5-6 to TRBJ2-3; D is unresolved. This CDR3 is built from 13 residues. From germline, CDR1 is SGHDT and CDR2 YYEEEE. The V end was cut by 3 bases, the J end by 8 bases, with 13 bases between. CDR3 residues: CASSSFLGGTQYF. CDR3 in DNA: TGTGCCAGCAGCTCTTTCCTGGGTGGTACGCAGTATTTT.

This rearrangement joins TRBV18 to TRBJ1-1; 11 bases are shared with TRBD1. The CDR3 is made up of 15 amino acids. J was trimmed by 3 bases and V by 2 bases; bases with no gene match: 2. Germline CDR1 is KGHSH and CDR2 is LQKENI. The CDR3 is CASSPWTGGDTEAFF. CDR3 nucleotides: TGTGCCAGCTCACCATGGACAGGGGGCGACACTGAAGCTTTCTTT. The full variable domain, in which reference TRBV18 and TRBJ1-1 provide the parts outside the CDR3, is NAGVMQNPRHLVRRRGQEARLRCSPMKGHSHVYWYRQLPEEGLKFMVYLQKENIIDESGMPKERFSAEFPKEGPSILRIQQVVRGDSAAYFCASSPWTGGDTEAFFGQGTRLTVV.

This clonotype has a handful of counts. The CDR3 spells CASRISGLAPRNEQFF. The CDR3 coding sequence is TGTGCCAGCAGGATATCGGGACTAGCGCCCCGCAATGAGCAGTTCTTC. The V call is TRBV12-3 or TRBV12-4, the J call TRBJ2-1, with 10 nucleotides matching TRBD2. This CDR3 spans 16 amino acids. The V segment lost 6 bases and the J segment 6 bases; nucleotides outside the gene matches: 11.

This clonotype appeared a few times. This chain uses TRBV5-4 with TRBJ2-1; 10 positions match TRBD1. Germline V gene data show CDR1 as SGHNT and CDR2 as YYREEE (reference sequence). V was clipped by 4 bases and J by 6 bases; unmatched bases: 7. This CDR3 region has 15 residues. In nucleotides, the CDR3 is TGTGCCAGCAGCAAGGCGGGACAGGGGCCCAATGAGCAGTTCTTC. It is translated as CASSKAGQGPNEQFF.

This clonotype was seen more than once but under ten times. In DNA, the CDR3 is TGTGCCAGCAGCTTAGAGGGCAGACTGTACTATGGCTACACCTTC. As protein: CASSLEGRLYYGYTF. The rearrangement joins TRBV7-2 to TRBJ1-2; D is unresolved. The CDR3 has 15 residues. Per the germline V gene, CDR1 is SGHTA and CDR2 is FQGNSA. V dropped 1 base and J dropped 3 bases, with 12 bases sitting between them. Supplemented by reference TRBV7-2 and TRBJ1-2, the full variable domain reads GAGVSQSPSNKVTEKGKDVELRCDPISGHTALYWYRQSLGQGLEFLIYFQGNSAPDKSGLPSDRFSAERTGGSVSTLTIQRTQQEDSAVYLCASSLEGRLYYGYTFGSGTRLTVV.

This clonotype was recorded once. The chain links TRBV5-3 to TRBJ2-4; D possibly matches TRBD1 or TRBD2 (5 bases each). TRBV5-3 counts as an open reading frame of uncertain function. The length of the CDR3 is 16 residues. Trimming took 3 bases from V and 0 from J, leaving 13 bases between them. CDR3 DNA sequence: TGTGCCAGAAGCTGGGACCGAAATCTAGCCAAAAACATTCAGTACTTC. Its translation is CARSWDRNLAKNIQYF.

This clonotype was seen repeatedly, ten times or more. The rearrangement links TRBV4-2 to TRBJ2-1; weak D call: TRBD1 (6 bases). Germline V gene lookup returns CDR1 LGHNA and CDR2 YNFKEQ. Trimming removed 0 bases from V and 2 bases from J, with 8 bases in between. The CDR3 length is 15 residues. The CDR3 coding sequence is TGTGCCAGCAGCCAAGAGGGGGCCCCCTACAATGAGCAGTTCTTC. This translates into CASSQEGAPYNEQFF.

This clonotype was seen more than once but under ten times. The chain employs TRBV7-9 and TRBJ1-2; 7 bases agree with TRBD1. V lost 2 bases to trimming and J lost 2 bases; unmatched junction nucleotides: 2. This CDR3 comprises 14 residues. The germline CDR1 and CDR2 sequences are SEHNR and FQNEAQ (reference sequence). CDR3 amino acids: CASSLQQGNYGYTF. The CDR3 DNA reads as TGTGCCAGCAGCTTACAACAGGGGAACTATGGCTACACCTTC.

This clonotype appeared a few times. V and J are TRBV27 and TRBJ1-2; TRBD1 might be the D (6 bases). Germline V gene sequence: CDR1 MNHEY, CDR2 SMNVEV (reference sequence). The CDR3 is 14 residues long. V dropped 5 bases and J dropped 0 bases, with 10 bases sitting between them. The CDR3 region has the DNA TGTGCCAGCAGTAGGGGGGCCGCTAACTATGGCTACACCTTC. Protein: CASSRGAANYGYTF.